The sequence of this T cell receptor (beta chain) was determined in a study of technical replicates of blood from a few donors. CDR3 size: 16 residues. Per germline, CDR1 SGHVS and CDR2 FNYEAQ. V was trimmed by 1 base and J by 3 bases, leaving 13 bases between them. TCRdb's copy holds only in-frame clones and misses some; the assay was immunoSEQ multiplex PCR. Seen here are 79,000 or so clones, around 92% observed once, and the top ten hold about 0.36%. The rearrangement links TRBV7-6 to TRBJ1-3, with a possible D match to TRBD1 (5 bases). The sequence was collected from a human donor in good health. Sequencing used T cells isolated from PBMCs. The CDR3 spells CASSLEMGLGGNTIYF. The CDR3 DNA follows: TGTGCCAGCAGCTTAGAGATGGGGCTGGGTGGAAACACCATATATTTT.